This TCR beta chain appears in the sequencing data of a study of blood T cell repertoires in COVID-19. Study-level information: Sample material is recorded as cDNA or gDNA derived from T cells, B-cell-depleted T cells, or PBMCs.

The data were produced by immunoSEQ multiplex PCR, yet TCRdb's version contains in-frame clones alone and is incomplete. The data contain approximately 140,000 clones, under 90% of them singletons. Germline lookup yields CDR1 SGHNT and CDR2 YENEEA. This CDR3 is built from 17 residues. J was trimmed by 1 base and V by 1 base; bases with no gene match: 5. This sequence originates from a human donor in a cohort sampled during active COVID-19. Specimen: peripheral blood. The rearrangement uses TRBV11-3 and TRBJ2-2, with TRBD1 matching 8 bases. The CDR3 region is CASSLGTGSKNTGELFF. CDR3 nucleotides: TGTGCCAGCAGCTTAGGGACAGGGTCCAAGAACACCGGGGAGCTGTTTTTT.